This T cell receptor beta chain was retrieved from a study of shared clonotypes between healthy human individuals. The wider study: The cohort comprised a couple of women and a few men. Their ages spanned 18 to 49 years.

Naive CD8 cells lacked CD45RO and underwent positive selection for CCR7, leaving out terminally differentiated effector memory CD45RA+ cells. Recent vaccinations or acute infections were absent in the healthy HIV-negative adult donors. Study results and caveats: Rarefaction gave evidence that sorted-subset sequencing remained incomplete despite large depth.

The V end was cut by 0 bases, the J end by 0 bases, with 12 bases between. The CDR3 has 16 amino acids. CDR1 and CDR2 (germline): MGHRA, YSYEKL. Note on this clone: No antigen is known for it.

The table came from immunoSEQ multiplex PCR; TCRdb's copy has only in-frame clones and leaves some out. The repertoire consists of millions of clones, with around 96% occurring once and the leading ten covering roughly 1.1%. The clonotype was recovered from a man aged 18 to 30 in good health. Sequencing used naive CD8+ T cells sorted from blood. The J gene is TRBJ2-7, the V gene TRBV4-1; D not resolved. In DNA form, the CDR3 reads TGCGCCAGCAGCCAAGATATTGAAGAGAGCTCCTACGAGCAGTACTTC. Translated: CASSQDIEESSYEQYF.